This TCR beta chain was recorded in a study of T cell responses to AZD1222 COVID-19 vaccine. A note on this clone: Its matching antigen is unknown.

Germline V gene sequence: CDR1 SGDLS, CDR2 YYNGEE. This CDR3 spans 15 amino acids. Trimming took 1 base from V and 8 from J, leaving 13 bases between them. Using immunoSEQ multiplex PCR, the repertoire was profiled, and TCRdb retains in-frame clones only, with some absent. The sample includes roughly 120,000 clones, around 90% of them seen just once. Study observations and caveats: Donors, mostly white British, included more females; clonal diversity was possibly underestimated.

This receptor was obtained from an adult in good health. The source material was peripheral blood, sampled on day 0 of AZD1222 vaccination. The rearrangement links TRBV9 to TRBJ1-6; D is possibly TRBD1 (5 bases). This chain's CDR3 is CASSVSGTGDSPLHF. The CDR3 DNA is TGTGCCAGCAGCGTAAGTGGGACGGGGGATTCACCCCTCCACTTT.